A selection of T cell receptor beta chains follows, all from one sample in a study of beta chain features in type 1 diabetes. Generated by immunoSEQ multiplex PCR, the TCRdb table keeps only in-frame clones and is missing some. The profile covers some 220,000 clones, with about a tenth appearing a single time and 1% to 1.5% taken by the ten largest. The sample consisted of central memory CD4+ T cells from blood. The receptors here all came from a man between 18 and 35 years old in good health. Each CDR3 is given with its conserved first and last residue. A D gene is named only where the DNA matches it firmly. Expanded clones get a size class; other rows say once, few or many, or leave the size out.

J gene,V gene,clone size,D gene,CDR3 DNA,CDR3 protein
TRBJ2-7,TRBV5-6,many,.,TGTGCCAGCAGCTTACCAGGACCCTACGAGCAGTACTTC,CASSLPGPYEQYF
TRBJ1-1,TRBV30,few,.,TGTGCCTGGAGTGTAGACATGAACACTGAAGCTTTCTTT,CAWSVDMNTEAFF
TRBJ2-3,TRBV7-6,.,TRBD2,TGTGCCAGCAGCTTGGGACTAGCATCAGATACGCAGTATTTT,CASSLGLASDTQYF
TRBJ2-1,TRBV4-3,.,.,TGCGCCAGCAGCCAAGATCCCCTGAGCTCCTACAATGAGCAGTTCTTC,CASSQDPLSSYNEQFF
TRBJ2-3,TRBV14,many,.,TGTGCCAGCAGCCCCCAAGGCACCGGTACGCAGTATTTT,CASSPQGTGTQYF
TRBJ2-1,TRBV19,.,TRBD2,TGTGCCAGTAGGGGACTAGATAGTTCCTACAATGAGCAGTTCTTC,CASRGLDSSYNEQFF
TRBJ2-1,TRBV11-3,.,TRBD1,TGTGCCAGCAGCGCCGGACAGGCAACCTACAATGAGCAGTTCTTC,CASSAGQATYNEQFF
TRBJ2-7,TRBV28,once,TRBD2,TGTGCCAGCAGTTCACGACTAGCGGTTAACTTC,CASSSRLAVNF
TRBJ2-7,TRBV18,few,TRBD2,TGTGCCAGCTCACCTGGACTAGTATCCGAGCAGTACTTC,CASSPGLVSEQYF
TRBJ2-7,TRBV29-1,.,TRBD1,TGCAGCGTGGGAGTGACGGGACAGGGGATCTACGAGCAGTACTTC,CSVGVTGQGIYEQYF
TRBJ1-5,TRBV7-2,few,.,TGTGCCAGCAGCCTAGACCTCACGAATCAGCCCCAGCATTTT,CASSLDLTNQPQHF
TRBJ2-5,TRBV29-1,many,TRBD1,TGCAGCGTGACAGGGGGCGCAGGGGAGACCCAGTACTTC,CSVTGGAGETQYF
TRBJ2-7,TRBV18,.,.,TGTGCCAGCTCACCAGCCGGTTACTACGAGCAGTACTTC,CASSPAGYYEQYF
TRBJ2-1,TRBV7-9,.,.,TGTGCCAGCAGCTTGACTCTTAGCTCCTACAATGAGCAGTTCTTC,CASSLTLSSYNEQFF
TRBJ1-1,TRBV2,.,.,TGTGCCAGCAGCCTCAGGGTTGGAGGCACTGAAGCTTTCTTT,CASSLRVGGTEAFF
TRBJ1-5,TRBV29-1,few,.,TGCAGCGTTGGCGAGCAGGTCATTTATCAGCCCCAGCATTTT,CSVGEQVIYQPQHF
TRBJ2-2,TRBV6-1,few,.,TGTGCCAGCAGGCAGGGGAACACCGGGGAGCTGTTTTTT,CASRQGNTGELFF
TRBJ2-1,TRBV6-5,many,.,TGTGCCAGCGCCTCGGGAGTCGCAAATGAGCAGTTCTTC,CASASGVANEQFF
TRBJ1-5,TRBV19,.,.,TGTGCCAGTAGTATAGATCTAACCATCTCCCAGCATTTT,CASSIDLTISQHF
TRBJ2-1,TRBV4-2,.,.,TGTGCCAGCAGCTTTGGAGGCAATCCGGACAATGAGCAGTTCTTC,CASSFGGNPDNEQFF
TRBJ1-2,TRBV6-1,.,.,TGTGCCAGCAGTGATGGTCGGGGATACGGCTACACCTTC,CASSDGRGYGYTF
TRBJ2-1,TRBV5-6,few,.,TGTGCCAGCAGCTTTGGGGGACGTAGCTCCTACAATGAGCAGTTCTTC,CASSFGGRSSYNEQFF
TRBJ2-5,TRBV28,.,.,TGTGCCAGCAGTTCCCCTGGTGGCAGCAGGGGAGAGACCCAGTACTTC,CASSSPGGSRGETQYF
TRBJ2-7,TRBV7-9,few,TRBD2,TGTGCCAGCAGCTTAGGCGGTAGCGGGGGAGCCTACGAGCAGTACTTC,CASSLGGSGGAYEQYF
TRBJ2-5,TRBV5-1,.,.,TGCGCCAGCAGCCCCCCCACACCGGAGACCCAGTACTTC,CASSPPTPETQYF
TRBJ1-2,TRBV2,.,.,TGTGCCAGCCAGACAGGTTCCTATGGCTACACCTTC,CASQTGSYGYTF
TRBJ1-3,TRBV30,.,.,TGTGCCTGGAGTGCCGGGACGGGGTGGGGAAACACCATATATTTT,CAWSAGTGWGNTIYF